The TCR beta chain described here comes from a study of cytomegalovirus exposure and HLA in healthy donors. Study-wide results and limits: Analysis performed later showed TCR beta chains linked to HLA being more clonally expanded than equally common others.

Healthy bone marrow donors made up the cohort. Donors sampled were nominally healthy, though unrecorded immune exposures were likely. The CDR3 is made up of 14 amino acids. Germline CDR1 and CDR2: MDHEN and SYDVKM. V gave up 10 bases and J gave up 4 bases; unmatched junction bases: 10. Regarding this clone: The target antigen is unknown.

In the PCR, 60 Vbeta and 13 Jbeta primers were used. Assay used: immunoSEQ multiplex PCR; TCRdb lists only in-frame clones, some missing. Found here are 150,000 or so clones, just under 75% of them singletons; the top ten hold 1.5% to 2%. V usage is TRBV28 and J usage is TRBJ2-3, with TRBD2 matching 8 bases. This TCR was recovered from a young woman in good health and CMV-seronegative. Sample: PBMCs. CDR3 region: CAILRGGSPDTQYF. CDR3 nucleotide sequence: TGTGCCATCCTCCGGGGGGGGTCCCCAGATACGCAGTATTTT. Combining the CDR3 with reference TRBV28 and TRBJ2-3 gives the whole variable domain DVKVTQSSRYLVKRTGEKVFLECVQDMDHENMFWYRQDPGLGLRLIYFSYDVKMKEKGDIPEGYSVSREKKERFSLILESASTNQTSMYLCAILRGGSPDTQYFGPGTRLTVL.